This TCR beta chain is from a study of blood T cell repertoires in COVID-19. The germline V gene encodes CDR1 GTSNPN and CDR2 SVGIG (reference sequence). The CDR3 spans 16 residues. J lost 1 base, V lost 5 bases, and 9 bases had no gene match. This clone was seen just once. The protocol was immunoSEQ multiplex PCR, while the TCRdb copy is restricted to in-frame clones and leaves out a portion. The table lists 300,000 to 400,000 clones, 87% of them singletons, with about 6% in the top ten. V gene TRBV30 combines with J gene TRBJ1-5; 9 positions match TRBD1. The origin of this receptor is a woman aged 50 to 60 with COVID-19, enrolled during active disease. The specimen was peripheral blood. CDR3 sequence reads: CAWRPQGARSNQPQHF. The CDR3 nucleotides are TGTGCCTGGCGCCCACAGGGGGCGAGAAGCAATCAGCCCCAGCATTTT.